This record covers a single T cell receptor beta chain. The data originate from a study of OX40 agonist ivuxolimab in advanced cancers. Data came from immunoSEQ multiplex PCR; TCRdb stores just in-frame clones and leaves some out. The table shows tens of thousands of clones, with about 93% occurring only once. This clonotype was sampled from an adult with an advanced solid tumor such as melanoma, head and neck, liver or kidney cancer. The sample consisted of CD4+ or CD8+ T cells sorted from blood, taken in a trial of the OX40 agonist ivuxolimab.

The chain's CDR3 is CASSPRGLGELFF. CDR3 coding DNA: TGTGCCAGCAGCCCGAGAGGGCTCGGGGAGCTGTTTTTT. V usage is TRBV11-2 and J usage is TRBJ2-2, with D tentatively TRBD2 (5 bases). CDR1 SGHAT and CDR2 FQNNGV come from the germline V gene. V gave up 5 bases and J gave up 7 bases, with 11 bases separating them. The CDR3 has 13 residues.